A selection of T cell receptor beta chains follows, all from one sample in a study of shared clonotypes between healthy human individuals. TCRdb keeps only in-frame clones here, not all; method: immunoSEQ multiplex PCR. Of more than 450,000 clones detected, 75% to 85% appear once; the ten largest clones hold around 13%. Input material: PBMCs. The receptors come from a woman in her thirties or forties in good health. Some clones in this sample may be carry-over from other donors' samples. Both conserved end residues are part of each CDR3. Each record gives: V gene, J gene, D gene, clone size, CDR3 protein, CDR3 DNA. The D gene is left open where the match is weak. Only some rows state a clone size, as once, few, many or a class for expanded clones.

V: TRBV5-6
J: TRBJ2-3
D: -
size: -
CDR3: CASSLVGTDTQYF
DNA: TGTGCCAGCAGCTTGGTTGGCACAGATACGCAGTATTTT

V: TRBV28
J: TRBJ1-2
D: -
size: -
CDR3: CASSNLQGSTPRGYTF
DNA: TGTGCCAGCAGTAACCTACAGGGCTCGACGCCTCGTGGCTACACCTTC

V: TRBV28
J: TRBJ2-5
D: -
size: -
CDR3: CASSSIGVETQYF
DNA: TGTGCCAGCAGTTCCATAGGGGTAGAGACCCAGTACTTC

V: TRBV5-1
J: TRBJ2-3
D: -
size: -
CDR3: CASSSRLEGTDTQYF
DNA: TGCGCCAGCAGCTCCCGACTAGAAGGCACAGATACGCAGTATTTT

V: TRBV27
J: TRBJ2-3
D: -
size: once
CDR3: CASSQIGSDTQYF
DNA: TGTGCCAGCAGTCAGATCGGGTCAGATACGCAGTATTTT

V: TRBV7-7
J: TRBJ2-3
D: -
size: -
CDR3: CASSPGARGGTDTQYF
DNA: TGTGCTAGCAGCCCTGGTGCGCGGGGCGGCACAGATACGCAGTATTTT

V: TRBV25-1
J: TRBJ2-1
D: TRBD2
size: -
CDR3: CASSYSGRASSYNEQFF
DNA: TGTGCCAGCTCCTATAGCGGGAGGGCCTCCTCCTACAATGAGCAGTTCTTC

V: TRBV27
J: TRBJ2-5
D: -
size: -
CDR3: CASSLRRAATKQYF
DNA: TGTGCCAGCAGTCTGCGGAGGGCCGCGACCAAGCAGTACTTC

V: TRBV9
J: TRBJ2-1
D: -
size: -
CDR3: CASSVEGNYNEQFF
DNA: TGTGCCAGCAGCGTAGAAGGGAATTACAATGAGCAGTTCTTC

V: TRBV7-2
J: TRBJ2-2
D: TRBD2
size: -
CDR3: CASSLLAGGPPGELFF
DNA: TGTGCCAGCAGCTTACTGGCGGGAGGGCCCCCCGGGGAGCTGTTTTTT

V: TRBV5-1
J: TRBJ2-3
D: -
size: -
CDR3: CASSLEGAGDTQYF
DNA: TGCGCCAGCAGCTTGGAAGGGGCCGGAGATACGCAGTATTTT

V: TRBV5-4
J: TRBJ2-1
D: TRBD2
size: -
CDR3: CASSLGGSGSALGNEQFF
DNA: TGTGCCAGCAGCTTGGGTGGTAGCGGGAGCGCACTTGGCAATGAGCAGTTCTTC

V: TRBV20-1
J: TRBJ1-2
D: -
size: few
CDR3: CSAHAQPVVHF
DNA: TGCAGTGCACATGCACAGCCAGTGGTCCACTTC

V: TRBV7-9
J: TRBJ2-3
D: TRBD2
size: -
CDR3: CASSLWRTSGSPDTQYF
DNA: TGTGCCAGCAGCTTATGGAGGACTAGCGGGAGCCCAGATACGCAGTATTTT

V: TRBV2
J: TRBJ2-1
D: TRBD2
size: -
CDR3: CASRGLAGINEQFF
DNA: TGTGCCAGCAGAGGGCTAGCGGGAATAAATGAGCAGTTCTTC

V: TRBV6-5
J: TRBJ2-3
D: TRBD2
size: -
CDR3: CASRPGLASSDTQYF
DNA: TGTGCCAGCAGGCCCGGACTAGCGTCATCAGATACGCAGTATTTT

V: TRBV10-3
J: TRBJ2-1
D: TRBD1
size: few
CDR3: CAISESGQGASNEQFF
DNA: TGTGCCATCAGTGAGTCGGGGCAGGGGGCCTCCAATGAGCAGTTCTTC

V: TRBV7-8
J: TRBJ2-5
D: TRBD2
size: -
CDR3: CATQHSSGRQETQYF
DNA: TGTGCCACCCAACACTCTAGCGGGAGACAAGAGACCCAGTACTTC

V: TRBV11-2
J: TRBJ2-1
D: -
size: -
CDR3: CASSHPGRNNEQFF
DNA: TGTGCCAGCAGCCACCCTGGGCGGAACAATGAGCAGTTCTTC

V: TRBV11-2
J: TRBJ2-5
D: TRBD1
size: -
CDR3: CASSLTGAQETQYF
DNA: TGTGCCAGCAGCTTAACAGGGGCCCAAGAGACCCAGTACTTC

V: TRBV30
J: TRBJ1-2
D: -
size: -
CDR3: CAWERQYYGYTF
DNA: TGTGCCTGGGAGAGACAGTACTATGGCTACACCTTC

V: TRBV27
J: TRBJ2-3
D: -
size: -
CDR3: CASTVDRYTDTQYF
DNA: TGTGCCAGCACGGTCGATCGCTACACAGATACGCAGTATTTT

V: TRBV28
J: TRBJ2-7
D: TRBD2
size: -
CDR3: CGSGLAGDYEQYF
DNA: TGTGGCTCCGGGCTAGCGGGAGACTACGAGCAGTACTTC

V: TRBV19
J: TRBJ1-1
D: TRBD1
size: few
CDR3: CASSVNRGNTEAFF
DNA: TGTGCCAGTAGTGTAAACAGGGGGAACACTGAAGCTTTCTTT

V: TRBV5-4
J: TRBJ1-1
D: -
size: -
CDR3: CASSPGTPGVRAEAFF
DNA: TGTGCCAGCAGCCCCGGGACACCCGGGGTCAGGGCTGAAGCTTTCTTT

V: TRBV28
J: TRBJ2-3
D: TRBD2
size: -
CDR3: CASSSGLAGESDTQYF
DNA: TGTGCCAGCAGCTCAGGACTAGCGGGAGAAAGTGATACGCAGTATTTT

V: TRBV5-1
J: TRBJ2-2
D: TRBD2
size: few
CDR3: CASSLLAGESGELFF
DNA: TGCGCCAGCAGCTTGTTAGCGGGAGAGTCCGGGGAGCTGTTTTTT

V: TRBV5-4
J: TRBJ2-5
D: TRBD2
size: -
CDR3: CASSLVIAGQETQYF
DNA: TGTGCCAGCAGCTTGGTGATAGCGGGTCAGGAGACCCAGTACTTC

V: TRBV27
J: TRBJ2-7
D: TRBD1
size: -
CDR3: CASSSGTGRYEQYF
DNA: TGTGCCAGCAGTTCCGGGACAGGGCGATACGAGCAGTACTTC

V: TRBV7-6
J: TRBJ2-1
D: -
size: once
CDR3: CASRSTGAGGLYNEQFF
DNA: TGTGCCAGCAGGTCGACAGGGGCGGGAGGTCTCTACAATGAGCAGTTCTTC

V: TRBV15
J: TRBJ2-7
D: TRBD2
size: -
CDR3: CATSRDSLAGGADTYEQYF
DNA: TGTGCCACCAGCAGAGATAGCCTAGCGGGAGGTGCCGATACCTACGAGCAGTACTTC

V: TRBV5-4
J: TRBJ2-3
D: TRBD1
size: -
CDR3: CASSRGQGGTDTQYF
DNA: TGTGCCAGCAGTAGGGGACAGGGGGGCACAGATACGCAGTATTTT

V: TRBV19
J: TRBJ2-1
D: TRBD2
size: -
CDR3: CASSQEAGDYNEQFF
DNA: TGTGCCAGTAGCCAGGAAGCGGGAGATTACAATGAGCAGTTCTTC

V: TRBV5-5
J: TRBJ1-4
D: -
size: -
CDR3: CASRSHGGTNEKLFF
DNA: TGTGCCAGCCGGTCGCATGGGGGAACTAATGAAAAACTGTTTTTT

V: TRBV7-2
J: TRBJ2-6
D: TRBD1
size: -
CDR3: CASSSGTGFVSGANVLTF
DNA: TGTGCCAGCAGCTCTGGGACAGGTTTCGTCTCTGGGGCCAACGTCCTGACTTTC

V: TRBV7-2
J: TRBJ1-1
D: TRBD1
size: -
CDR3: CASSYRGGTEAFF
DNA: TGTGCCAGCAGCTACAGGGGTGGCACTGAAGCTTTCTTT

V: TRBV6-5
J: TRBJ2-2
D: -
size: -
CDR3: CASRRDGDTGELFF
DNA: TGTGCCAGCAGGCGGGACGGTGACACCGGGGAGCTGTTTTTT

V: TRBV6-5
J: TRBJ1-2
D: TRBD1
size: -
CDR3: CASRPGQVTGYGYTF
DNA: TGTGCCAGCAGACCGGGACAGGTTACAGGCTATGGCTACACCTTC

V: TRBV19
J: TRBJ1-2
D: TRBD1
size: few
CDR3: CASSIETGAYGYTF
DNA: TGTGCCAGTAGTATCGAGACAGGGGCCTATGGCTACACCTTC

V: TRBV9
J: TRBJ2-1
D: TRBD2
size: -
CDR3: CASSQGTSGRDWSYNEQFF
DNA: TGTGCCAGCAGCCAGGGGACTAGCGGGAGGGACTGGTCCTACAATGAGCAGTTCTTC

V: TRBV10-1
J: TRBJ2-1
D: -
size: once
CDR3: CASSRSYNEQFF
DNA: TGCGCCAGCAGCCGGTCCTACAATGAGCAGTTCTTC

V: TRBV7-8
J: TRBJ2-7
D: TRBD1
size: -
CDR3: CASSSYRQGEQYF
DNA: TGTGCCAGCAGCTCTTACAGACAGGGGGAGCAGTACTTC

V: TRBV30
J: TRBJ1-3
D: -
size: -
CDR3: CACWGTRGNTIYF
DNA: TGTGCCTGCTGGGGGACAAGGGGAAACACCATATATTTT

V: TRBV4-2
J: TRBJ1-1
D: -
size: -
CDR3: CASSLADSSSAFF
DNA: TGTGCCAGCAGCTTGGCCGACAGTTCGAGTGCTTTCTTT

V: TRBV7-3
J: TRBJ2-5
D: TRBD2
size: few
CDR3: CASSLGGRETQYF
DNA: TGTGCCAGCAGCTTAGGCGGGAGAGAGACCCAGTACTTC

V: TRBV9
J: TRBJ2-1
D: TRBD2
size: -
CDR3: CASSARGTSAYNEQFF
DNA: TGTGCCAGCAGCGCGCGTGGGACTAGCGCGTACAATGAGCAGTTCTTC

V: TRBV6-4
J: TRBJ2-2
D: -
size: -
CDR3: CASSRANTGELFF
DNA: TGTGCCAGCTCGAGGGCGAACACCGGGGAGCTGTTTTTT

V: TRBV7-9
J: TRBJ2-7
D: TRBD1
size: once
CDR3: CASSPPDRAKQYF
DNA: TGTGCCAGCAGCCCCCCGGACAGGGCGAAGCAGTACTTC

V: TRBV6-1
J: TRBJ2-3
D: TRBD2
size: few
CDR3: CASSSGLAGTDTQYF
DNA: TGTGCCAGCAGTTCGGGACTAGCTGGCACAGATACGCAGTATTTT

V: TRBV28
J: TRBJ2-4
D: TRBD2
size: -
CDR3: CASKVGEGINIQYF
DNA: TGTGCCAGCAAAGTCGGGGAGGGTATAAACATTCAGTACTTC

V: TRBV5-6
J: TRBJ2-7
D: -
size: -
CDR3: CASSRSYEQYF
DNA: TGTGCCAGCAGTCGCAGCTACGAGCAGTACTTC

V: TRBV5-1
J: TRBJ2-5
D: -
size: -
CDR3: CASSFGDLAGETQYF
DNA: TGCGCCAGCAGCTTCGGGGACCTCGCGGGCGAGACCCAGTACTTC

V: TRBV28
J: TRBJ2-1
D: TRBD1
size: -
CDR3: CASSSTGGRYNEQFF
DNA: TGTGCCAGCAGTTCGACAGGGGGGCGATACAATGAGCAGTTCTTC